What follows describes a single T cell receptor (beta chain). Here immunoSEQ multiplex PCR was the method, and the copy in TCRdb shows in-frame clones only, minus some. The repertoire has around 290,000 clones, around 90% of them found once; the top ten carry about 1.7%. Researchers sorted participants into cohorts using their self-reported clinical history. This entry belongs to a study of blood T cell repertoires in COVID-19. Study background: Acute-phase and convalescent COVID-19 samples originated in the United States, Italy and Spain.

The junction had 3 bases not matched to a gene; V was cut back by 4 bases and J by 1 base. The germline CDR1 and CDR2 sequences are SGHNT and YENEEA. The CDR3 has 15 amino acids. This clonotype originated in a woman aged 40 to 50 who had recovered from COVID-19. Sequenced sample: PBMCs or T cells enriched from blood (not recorded which). This chain connects TRBV11-3 to TRBJ2-2, with 7 positions matching TRBD2. This CDR3 is CASSWGGLNTGELFF. The CDR3 DNA is TGTGCCAGCAGCTGGGGGGGACTGAACACCGGGGAGCTGTTTTTT.